Listed below are T cell receptor beta chains from one sample, sequenced in a study of blood T cell repertoires in COVID-19. Generated by immunoSEQ multiplex PCR, the TCRdb table keeps only in-frame clones and is missing some. The repertoire includes about 260,000 clones, more than 85% of them detected once, and approximately 2.6% sits in the top ten. The sample was peripheral blood. All receptors derive from a person under 35 with COVID-19, enrolled during active disease. Both conserved end residues are part of each CDR3. A D gene is named only where the DNA matches it firmly. Only some rows state a clone size, as once, few, many or a class for expanded clones.

v_call,j_call,clone_size,d_call,cdr3_aa,cdr3_nt
TRBV6-5,TRBJ2-3,-,TRBD2,CASSYGTSGRPDTQYF,TGTGCCAGCAGTTACGGGACTAGCGGGAGGCCAGATACGCAGTATTTT
TRBV5-5,TRBJ2-2,-,-,CASSFGGVGELFF,TGTGCCAGCAGCTTTGGAGGGGTCGGGGAGCTGTTTTTT
TRBV25-1,TRBJ2-1,-,TRBD2,CASSLAGFNNEQFF,TGTGCCAGCAGTCTAGCGGGATTCAACAATGAGCAGTTCTTC
TRBV6-2/TRBV6-3,TRBJ2-3,-,TRBD2,CASSYPQTSGSLPTDTQYF,TGTGCCAGCAGTTACCCCCAGACTAGCGGGAGCCTTCCCACAGATACGCAGTATTTT
TRBV19,TRBJ2-7,-,TRBD1,CASSFQGERNEQYF,TGTGCCAGTAGTTTTCAGGGGGAAAGAAACGAGCAGTACTTC
TRBV7-2,TRBJ1-2,-,-,CASSLQNYGYTF,TGTGCCAGCAGCTTACAAAACTATGGCTACACCTTC
TRBV28,TRBJ2-5,-,TRBD2,CASILRGGETQYF,TGTGCCAGCATTCTTCGGGGGGGGGAGACCCAGTACTTC
TRBV7-2,TRBJ2-7,-,-,CASSSPFYEQYF,TGTGCCAGCAGCTCCCCCTTTTACGAGCAGTACTTC
TRBV10-2,TRBJ2-2,-,-,CASSLAPGELFF,TGCGCCAGCAGTCTAGCCCCCGGGGAGCTGTTTTTT
TRBV27,TRBJ1-5,-,-,CASTLAGGLNQPQHF,TGTGCCAGCACCTTGGCGGGGGGGTTAAATCAGCCCCAGCATTTT
TRBV7-2,TRBJ2-2,-,-,CASSPAGSNTGELFF,TGTGCCAGCAGCCCGGCGGGCAGCAACACCGGGGAGCTGTTTTTT
TRBV6-1,TRBJ1-1,-,-,CASSEAHRQGPVAEAFF,TGTGCCAGCAGTGAAGCGCATCGGCAGGGGCCGGTCGCTGAAGCTTTCTTT
TRBV3-1/TRBV3-2,TRBJ2-3,-,TRBD1,CASSLLGTGVADTQYF,TGTGCCAGCAGCCTTTTGGGGACAGGGGTGGCAGATACGCAGTATTTT
TRBV3-1/TRBV3-2,TRBJ2-5,-,-,CASSQVLETQYF,TGTGCCAGCAGCCAAGTCCTGGAGACCCAGTACTTC
TRBV27,TRBJ1-5,-,-,CASSSLTVGNQPQHF,TGTGCCAGCAGTTCCCTGACAGTTGGCAATCAGCCCCAGCATTTT
TRBV13,TRBJ2-2,-,TRBD2,CASSLEGLATNTGELFF,TGTGCCAGCAGCTTAGAGGGACTAGCGACAAACACCGGGGAGCTGTTTTTT
TRBV18,TRBJ2-1,once,TRBD2,CASSPAGTSGSYNEQFF,TGTGCCAGCTCACCGGCCGGGACTAGCGGCTCCTACAATGAGCAGTTCTTC
TRBV28,TRBJ2-2,-,-,CASSLFAEPNTGELFF,TGTGCCAGCAGTTTATTCGCGGAACCGAACACCGGGGAGCTGTTTTTT
TRBV13,TRBJ2-7,-,TRBD2,CASSFSGSLSEQYF,TGTGCCAGCAGCTTTAGCGGGAGCTTATCCGAGCAGTACTTC
TRBV6-5,TRBJ1-2,-,TRBD1,CASSRDRGYGYTF,TGTGCCAGCAGTAGGGACAGGGGCTATGGCTACACCTTC
TRBV13,TRBJ2-2,-,TRBD2,CASSVGTSGSLTGELFF,TGTGCCAGCAGCGTCGGGACTAGCGGGAGTTTGACCGGGGAGCTGTTTTTT
TRBV27,TRBJ2-1,-,TRBD2,CASSLSYSGTSGRGQFF,TGTGCCAGCAGTTTATCCTACTCTGGGACTAGCGGGAGGGGACAGTTCTTC
TRBV4-1,TRBJ2-7,-,-,CASSQFPEDYLTYEQYF,TGCGCCAGCAGCCAATTCCCGGAGGACTACCTTACCTACGAGCAGTACTTC
TRBV14,TRBJ2-3,-,TRBD1,CASSQGTGWSDTQYF,TGTGCCAGCAGCCAAGGGACAGGGTGGTCAGATACGCAGTATTTT